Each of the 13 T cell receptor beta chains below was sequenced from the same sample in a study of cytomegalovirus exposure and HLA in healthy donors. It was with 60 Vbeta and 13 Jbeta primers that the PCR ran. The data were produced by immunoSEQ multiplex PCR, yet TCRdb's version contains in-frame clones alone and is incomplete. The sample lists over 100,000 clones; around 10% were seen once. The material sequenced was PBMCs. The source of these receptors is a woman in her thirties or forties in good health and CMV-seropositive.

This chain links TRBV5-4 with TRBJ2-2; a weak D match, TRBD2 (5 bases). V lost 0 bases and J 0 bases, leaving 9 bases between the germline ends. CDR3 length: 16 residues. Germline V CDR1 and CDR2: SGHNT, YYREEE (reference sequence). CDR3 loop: CASSLEVGANTGELFF. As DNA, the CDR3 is TGTGCCAGCAGCTTGGAAGTGGGAGCGAACACCGGGGAGCTGTTTTTT. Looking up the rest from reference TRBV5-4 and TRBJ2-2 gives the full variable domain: ETGVTQSPTHLIKTRGQQVTLRCSSQSGHNTVSWYQQALGQGPQFIFQYYREEENGRGNFPPRFSGLQFPNYSSELNVNALELDDSALYLCASSLEVGANTGELFFGEGSRLTVL.

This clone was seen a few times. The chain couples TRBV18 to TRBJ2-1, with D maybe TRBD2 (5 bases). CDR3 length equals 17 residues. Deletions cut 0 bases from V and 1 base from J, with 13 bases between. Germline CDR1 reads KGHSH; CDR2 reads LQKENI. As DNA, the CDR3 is TGTGCCAGCTCACCACCGCAGGAGGAGAGATCCTACAATGAGCAGTTCTTC. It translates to CASSPPQEERSYNEQFF.

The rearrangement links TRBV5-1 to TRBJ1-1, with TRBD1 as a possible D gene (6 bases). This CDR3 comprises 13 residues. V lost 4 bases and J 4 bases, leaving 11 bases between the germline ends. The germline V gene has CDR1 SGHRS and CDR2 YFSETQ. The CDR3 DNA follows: TGCGCCAGCAGCCTGGGGGGCTTCACTGAAGCTTTCTTT. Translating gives CASSLGGFTEAFF.

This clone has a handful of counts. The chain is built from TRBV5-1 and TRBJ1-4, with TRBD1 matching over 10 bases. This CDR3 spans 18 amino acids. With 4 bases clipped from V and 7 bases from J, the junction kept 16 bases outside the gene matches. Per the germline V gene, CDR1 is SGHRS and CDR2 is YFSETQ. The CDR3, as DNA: TGCGCCAGCAGCGAAAGTCGGGACAGGGGAGGTGCAGGTGAAAAACTGTTTTTT. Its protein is CASSESRDRGGAGEKLFF.

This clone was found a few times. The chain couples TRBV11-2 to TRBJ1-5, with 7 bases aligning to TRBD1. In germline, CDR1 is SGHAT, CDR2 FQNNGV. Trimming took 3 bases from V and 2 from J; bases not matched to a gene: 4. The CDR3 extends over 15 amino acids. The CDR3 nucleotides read TGTGCCAGCAGCTTTGGGACAGCTCGCAATCAGCCCCAGCATTTT. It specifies CASSFGTARNQPQHF.

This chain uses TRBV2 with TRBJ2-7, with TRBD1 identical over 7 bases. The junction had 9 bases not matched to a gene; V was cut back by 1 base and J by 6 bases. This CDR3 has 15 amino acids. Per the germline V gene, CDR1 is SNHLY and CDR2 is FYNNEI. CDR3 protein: CASSEVVQQGSEQYF. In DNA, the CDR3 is TGTGCCAGCAGTGAAGTGGTCCAACAGGGGTCCGAGCAGTACTTC.

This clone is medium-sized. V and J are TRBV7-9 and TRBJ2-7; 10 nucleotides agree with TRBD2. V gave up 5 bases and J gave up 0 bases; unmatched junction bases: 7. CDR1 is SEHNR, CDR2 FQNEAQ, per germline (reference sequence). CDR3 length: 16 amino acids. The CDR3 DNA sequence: TGTGCCAGCAGCCAGGTAGCGGGGGGAAACTCCTACGAGCAGTACTTC. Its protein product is CASSQVAGGNSYEQYF.

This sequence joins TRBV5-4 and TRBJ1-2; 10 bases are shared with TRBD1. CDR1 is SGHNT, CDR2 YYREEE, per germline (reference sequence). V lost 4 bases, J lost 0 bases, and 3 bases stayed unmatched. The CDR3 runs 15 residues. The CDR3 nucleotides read TGTGCCAGCAGCCACGGACAGGGGGCTAACTATGGCTACACCTTC. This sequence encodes CASSHGQGANYGYTF.

CDR3 region: CASSEDRMATNEKLFF. The CDR3 region has the DNA TGTGCCAGCAGTGAGGACAGGATGGCAACTAATGAAAAACTGTTTTTT. The V call is TRBV2, the J call TRBJ1-4, with 7 bases fitting TRBD1. Trimming at V came to 3 bases and at J to 0 bases, leaving 4 bases not matched to a gene. CDR1 is SNHLY, CDR2 FYNNEI, per germline. The CDR3 is 16 amino acids.

The CDR3, as DNA: TGTGCCAGCAGTTTTAGACAGGGAGAATCTGAAGCTTTCTTT. Translating gives CASSFRQGESEAFF. The V gene is TRBV6-5, the J gene TRBJ1-1, with 7 positions matching TRBD1. The CDR3 is made up of 14 amino acids. The germline V gene has CDR1 MNHEY and CDR2 SVGAGI. Losses at the gene ends were 4 bases for V and 6 bases for J; bases not matched to a gene: 8.

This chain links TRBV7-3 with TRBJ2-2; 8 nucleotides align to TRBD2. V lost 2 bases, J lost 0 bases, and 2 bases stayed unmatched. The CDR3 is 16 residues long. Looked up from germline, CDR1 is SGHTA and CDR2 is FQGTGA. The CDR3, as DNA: TGTGCCAGCAGCTTAGCGGGGGGAGCGAACACCGGGGAGCTGTTTTTT. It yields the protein CASSLAGGANTGELFF.

The CDR3 sequence: CASSPVAAGANEQFF. DNA of the CDR3: TGTGCCAGCAGCCCTGTTGCAGCGGGGGCTAATGAGCAGTTCTTC. The chain employs TRBV7-9 and TRBJ2-1; 8 bases map to TRBD2. Losses at the gene ends were 5 bases for V and 7 bases for J; bases not matched to a gene: 10. This CDR3 has 15 amino acids. Germline V lookup: CDR1 SEHNR, CDR2 FQNEAQ (reference sequence).

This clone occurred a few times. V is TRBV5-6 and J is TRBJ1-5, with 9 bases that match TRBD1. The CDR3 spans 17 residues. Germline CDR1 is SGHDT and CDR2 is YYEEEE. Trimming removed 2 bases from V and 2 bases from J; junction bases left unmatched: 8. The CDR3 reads CASSFRPGQGRNQPQHF. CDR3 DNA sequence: TGTGCCAGCAGCTTTCGACCGGGACAGGGCCGCAATCAGCCCCAGCATTTT.